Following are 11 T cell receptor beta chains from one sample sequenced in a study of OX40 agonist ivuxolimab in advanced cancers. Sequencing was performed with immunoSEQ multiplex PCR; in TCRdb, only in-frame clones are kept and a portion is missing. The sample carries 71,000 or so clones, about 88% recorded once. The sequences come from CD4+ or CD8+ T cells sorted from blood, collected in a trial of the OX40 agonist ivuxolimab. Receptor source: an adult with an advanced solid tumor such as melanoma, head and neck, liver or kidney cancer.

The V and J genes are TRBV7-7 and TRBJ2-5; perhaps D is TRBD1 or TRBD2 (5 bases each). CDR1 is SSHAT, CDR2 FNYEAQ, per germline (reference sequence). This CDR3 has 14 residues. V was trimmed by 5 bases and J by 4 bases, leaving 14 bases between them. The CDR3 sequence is CASSRPGSVETQYF. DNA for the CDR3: TGTGCCAGCAGCAGGCCAGGGAGCGTAGAGACCCAGTACTTC.

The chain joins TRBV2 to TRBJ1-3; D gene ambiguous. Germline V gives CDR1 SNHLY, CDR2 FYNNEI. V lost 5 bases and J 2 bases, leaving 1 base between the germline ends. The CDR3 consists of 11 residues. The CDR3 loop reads CASSTGNTIYF. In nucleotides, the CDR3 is TGTGCCAGCAGTACTGGAAACACCATATATTTT.

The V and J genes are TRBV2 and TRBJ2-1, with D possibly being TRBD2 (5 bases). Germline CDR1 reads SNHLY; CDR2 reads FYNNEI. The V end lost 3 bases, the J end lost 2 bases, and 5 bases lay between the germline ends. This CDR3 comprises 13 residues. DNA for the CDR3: TGTGCCAGCAGTGAGGAGGCCTACAATGAGCAGTTCTTC. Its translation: CASSEEAYNEQFF.

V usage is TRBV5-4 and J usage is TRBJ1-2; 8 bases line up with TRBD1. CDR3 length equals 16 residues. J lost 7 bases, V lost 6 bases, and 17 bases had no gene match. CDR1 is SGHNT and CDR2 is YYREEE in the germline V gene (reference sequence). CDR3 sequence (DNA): TGTGCCAGCATCACTACACCCGTCAGGGGGCGCGTTGGCTACACCTTC. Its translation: CASITTPVRGRVGYTF.

The DNA of the CDR3 is TGCAGCGTCGAATGGAGGGAGTACACTGAAGCTTTCTTT. Amino acid sequence: CSVEWREYTEAFF. The V gene is TRBV29-1, the J gene TRBJ1-1; D is unresolved. The CDR3 totals 13 residues. Deletions cut 6 bases from V and 3 bases from J, with 14 bases between. CDR1 and CDR2 (germline): SQVTM, ANQGSEA. Full variable domain (outside the CDR3, taken from reference TRBV29-1 and TRBJ1-1): SAVISQKPSRDICQRGTSLTIQCQVDSQVTMMFWYRQQPGQSLTLIATANQGSEATYESGFVIDKFPISRPNLTFSTLTVSNMSPEDSSIYLCSVEWREYTEAFFGQGTRLTVV.

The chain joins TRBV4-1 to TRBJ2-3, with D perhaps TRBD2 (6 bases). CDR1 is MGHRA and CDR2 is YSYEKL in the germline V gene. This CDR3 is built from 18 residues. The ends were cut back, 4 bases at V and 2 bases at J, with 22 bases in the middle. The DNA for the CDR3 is TGCGCCAGCAGCCCCCAATATGGGATAGCGGCACTCACAGATACGCAGTATTTT. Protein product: CASSPQYGIAALTDTQYF.

The DNA of the CDR3 is TGTGCCAGCTCACCATTAGCGCAATCCTACGAGCAGTACTTC. This translates into CASSPLAQSYEQYF. This chain connects TRBV18 to TRBJ2-7, with D possibly TRBD2 on 5 matching bases. Germline CDR1 KGHSH, CDR2 LQKENI. V was clipped by 2 bases and J by 1 base, with 9 bases between them. The CDR3 spans 14 residues.

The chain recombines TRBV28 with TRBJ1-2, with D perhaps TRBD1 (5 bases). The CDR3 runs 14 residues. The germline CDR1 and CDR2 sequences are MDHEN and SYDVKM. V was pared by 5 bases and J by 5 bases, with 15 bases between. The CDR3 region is CASSLLGRRYGYTF. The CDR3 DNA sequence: TGTGCCAGCAGTCTCCTGGGACGGAGATATGGCTACACCTTC.

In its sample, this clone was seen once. CDR3 residues: CASSLDRGRAEQYF. The DNA for the CDR3 is TGCGCCAGCAGTTTGGACAGGGGGCGCGCCGAGCAGTACTTC. The genes are TRBV10-1 and TRBJ2-7; TRBD1 aligns across 11 bases. V lost 5 bases and J lost 6; bases outside the gene matches: 6. In germline, CDR1 is WNHNN, CDR2 SYGVQD (reference sequence). The CDR3 sequence is 14 residues long.

CDR3 nucleotide sequence: TGTGCCAGCATCCCGTCAGGGCTTCCTGAAAAACTGTTTTTT. Its protein is CASIPSGLPEKLFF. V is TRBV6-6 and J is TRBJ1-4; D perhaps matches TRBD1 (5 bases). Germline CDR1 MNHNY, CDR2 SVGAGI (reference sequence). CDR3 length: 14 amino acids. V gave up 7 bases and J gave up 7 bases, with 16 bases separating them.

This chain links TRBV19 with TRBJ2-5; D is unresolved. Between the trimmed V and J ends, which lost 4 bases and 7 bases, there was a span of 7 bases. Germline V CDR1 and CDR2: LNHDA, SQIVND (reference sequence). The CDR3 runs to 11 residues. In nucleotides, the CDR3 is TGTGCCAGTAGTAACTCATGGACCCAGTACTTC. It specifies CASSNSWTQYF.